A selection of T cell receptor beta chains follows, all from one sample in a study of memory CD8 T cells in hepatitis C reinfection. Assay: immunoSEQ multiplex PCR; the TCRdb copy retains only in-frame clones and omits some. The sample includes approximately 50,000 clones, over 85% of them seen just once. Sequencing input: naive CD8+ T cells sorted from blood. The receptors stem from a man aged 18 to 30 with hepatitis C virus infection. Both conserved end residues are trimmed from each CDR3. Fields, in order: CDR3 protein, V gene, D gene, CDR3 length. The D gene is left open where the match is weak.

ASSPRTSGVDSDTQY | TRBV9 | TRBD2 | 15
ASQKSGGADYGYT | TRBV2 | NA | 13
ASSLADSRHGYT | TRBV7-8 | NA | 12
ASRGLAAVSNTGELF | TRBV6-4 | TRBD2 | 15
ASSPVPTGPNEKLF | TRBV2 | NA | 14
ASSIIGSNEKLF | TRBV19 | NA | 12
ASSLKAPSGDLSGANVLT | TRBV27 | NA | 18
ASSGSGRAGETQY | TRBV25-1 | TRBD2 | 13
ASSPRNQPQH | TRBV19 | NA | 10
ASSPRAGQETQY | TRBV4-1 | NA | 12
ASSGSQGLLDTQY | TRBV6-1 | NA | 13
ASSAVQGWWDQPQH | TRBV6-1 | TRBD1 | 14
ASSYGRVRGETQY | TRBV6-6 | TRBD2 | 13
ASSPGQGTYEQY | TRBV18 | TRBD1 | 12
ASSLSGRVH | TRBV28 | TRBD2 | 9
ASSRTGPYNEQF | TRBV7-9 | TRBD1 | 12
ASSFRQGGLYGYT | TRBV11-2 | TRBD1 | 13
SGGAGSSYEQY | TRBV29-1 | NA | 11
ASSFDGSYEQY | TRBV5-1 | NA | 11
ASSMTGASFTGELF | TRBV7-6 | TRBD1 | 14
ASSQGAGGGNQPQH | TRBV27 | TRBD1 | 14
ASRHRGLNTEAF | TRBV6-5 | TRBD1 | 12
ASSHGTGNEKLF | TRBV4-3 | TRBD1 | 12
ASSGLAGGTGELF | TRBV7-8 | TRBD2 | 13
ASSFPLDTQY | TRBV7-9 | NA | 10
ASSYGQGTSTQY | TRBV6-5 | NA | 12
ASSQDSGRTIYGYT | TRBV4-1 | NA | 14
ATQKVGEGTGELF | TRBV7-9 | NA | 13
ASRTGADIQY | TRBV6-5 | TRBD1 | 10
ATSSHIPSEQY | TRBV15 | NA | 11
ASSVEGTGGADTQY | TRBV9 | TRBD1 | 14
ASSRTSGFSNTGELF | TRBV7-9 | TRBD2 | 15
ASSISGGTNTGELF | TRBV9 | TRBD2 | 14
ASSHVITGDEKLF | TRBV5-5 | NA | 13
ASSSARVQETQY | TRBV5-1 | NA | 12
ASSEGQGLYGYT | TRBV2 | NA | 12
ASSSLAGGTDTQY | TRBV7-2 | TRBD2 | 13
ASSAQGAGYT | TRBV9 | NA | 10
ASSLEDSYGYT | TRBV11-2 | NA | 11
ASSSSGRLDEQY | TRBV28 | TRBD2 | 12
ASGGTSGGLTDTQY | TRBV7-9 | TRBD2 | 14
ASSLDRGSNQPQH | TRBV6-5 | TRBD1 | 13
ASSLSLAGYEQY | TRBV7-2 | TRBD2 | 12
ASSYSMEEENEQF | TRBV6-6 | NA | 13
ASSIDGTGFYEQY | TRBV27 | TRBD1 | 13
AITRGGTSDEQY | TRBV10-3 | NA | 12